These 25 T cell receptor beta chains originate from one sample sequenced in a study of cytomegalovirus exposure and HLA in healthy donors. The study ran its PCR with 60 Vbeta and 13 Jbeta primers. Clones were sequenced by immunoSEQ multiplex PCR, and TCRdb holds only the in-frame ones, with some missing. Of about 160,000 clones in the sample, 60% to 85% were seen once. The specimen sequenced was PBMCs. The receptors come from a middle-aged man in good health and CMV-seropositive.

This chain joins TRBV5-1 and TRBJ2-2, with 9 bases that match TRBD2. The CDR3 consists of 14 residues. The junction had 5 bases not matched to a gene; V was cut back by 8 bases and J by 3 bases. Germline assignment: CDR1 SGHRS and CDR2 YFSETQ. The CDR3 spells CASRTSADTGELFF. The CDR3 DNA reads as TGCGCCAGTCGGACTAGCGCGGACACCGGGGAGCTGTTTTTT.

This chain joins TRBV2 and TRBJ1-2; 9 bases align to TRBD1. V trimming: 8 bases; J trimming: 8 bases; junction bases outside the gene matches: 6. The V gene's germline CDR1 is SNHLY and CDR2 FYNNEI. CDR3 length equals 12 residues. The CDR3 protein is CASVGTGRGYTF. The CDR3 DNA sequence: TGTGCCAGCGTAGGGACAGGGCGAGGCTACACCTTC.

The chain has TRBV9 and TRBJ2-5; D ambiguous. This CDR3 is 15 amino acids long. Germline CDR1 is SGDLS and CDR2 is YYNGEE. Trimming removed 0 bases from V and 2 bases from J, with 11 bases in between. Here the CDR3 DNA reads TGTGCCAGCAGCGTAGTCCCAGGCGAACAAGAGACCCAGTACTTC. Translated, it gives CASSVVPGEQETQYF. Combining the CDR3 with reference TRBV9 and TRBJ2-5 gives the whole variable domain DSGVTQTPKHLITATGQRVTLRCSPRSGDLSVYWYQQSLDQGLQFLIQYYNGEERAKGNILERFSAQQFPDLHSELNLSSLELGDSALYFCASSVVPGEQETQYFGPGTRLLVL.

Here the CDR3 DNA reads TGTGCCAGCAGCTTGGACAGAGTGATTCCCGGGGAGCTGTTTTTT. It specifies CASSLDRVIPGELFF. V is TRBV5-8 and J is TRBJ2-2, with D unclear. Trimming cost V 0 bases and J 6 bases, with 12 bases left between them. Germline V lookup: CDR1 SGHTS, CDR2 YDEGEE. This CDR3 comprises 15 residues. Full variable domain (missing parts from reference TRBV5-8 and TRBJ2-2): EAGVTQSPTHLIKTRGQQATLRCSPISGHTSVYWYQQALGLGLQFLLWYDEGEERNRGNFPPRFSGRQFPNYSSELNVNALELEDSALYLCASSLDRVIPGELFFGEGSRLTVL.

This clone occurred once. V gene TRBV5-4 combines with J gene TRBJ2-7, with D tentatively TRBD1 (7 bases). V shed 0 bases and J shed 2 bases, with 12 bases lying between them. CDR1 is SGHNT, CDR2 YYREEE, per germline (reference sequence). This CDR3 is 15 amino acids long. Written as DNA, the CDR3 is TGTGCCAGCAGCTTGGTGGCAGGGGGGACCTACGAGCAGTACTTC. Translating it yields CASSLVAGGTYEQYF.

The genes are TRBV19 and TRBJ2-2; possible D gene TRBD2, 6 bases. Germline loops: CDR1 LNHDA, CDR2 SQIVND (reference sequence). The V end was cut by 3 bases, the J end by 1 base, with 6 bases between. CDR3 length equals 14 residues. DNA for the CDR3: TGTGCCAGTAGTATCGGGGGGAACACCGGGGAGCTGTTTTTT. Protein sequence: CASSIGGNTGELFF. The complete variable domain, with remaining parts taken from reference TRBV19 and TRBJ2-2, reads DGGITQSPKYLFRKEGQNVTLSCEQNLNHDAMYWYRQDPGQGLRLIYYSQIVNDFQKGDIAEGYSVSREKKESFPLTVTSAQKNPTAFYLCASSIGGNTGELFFGEGSRLTVL.

CDR3 loop: CASSDQLAGGLNEQFF. CDR3 nucleotides: TGCGCCAGCAGTGACCAGCTGGCGGGGGGGTTGAATGAGCAGTTCTTC. This chain connects TRBV10-2 to TRBJ2-1, with 9 bases matching TRBD2. Germline V gives CDR1 WSHSY, CDR2 SAAADI. The CDR3 covers 16 residues. After removal of 3 bases from V and 7 bases from J, the junction contained 10 bases not matched to a gene.

A word on this clone: Sequence at one end of the junction differs from germline and may be a read error. The chain couples TRBV7-8 to TRBJ2-2, with D unclear. The CDR3 extends over 15 amino acids. Germline V gene lookup returns CDR1 SGHVS and CDR2 FQNEAQ. This CDR3 is CAGSSRYAAPGELFF. The DNA for the CDR3 is TGTGCCGGCAGCTCCAGATACGCTGCACCCGGGGAGCTGTTTTTT.

The rearrangement uses TRBV2 and TRBJ2-7; 9 bases align to TRBD1. J gave up 0 bases and V 7 bases, and 7 bases lay outside the gene matches. CDR1 SNHLY and CDR2 FYNNEI come from the germline V gene. The CDR3 covers 15 residues. CDR3: CASMGDRVPSYEQYF. CDR3 coding DNA: TGTGCCAGCATGGGGGACAGGGTACCCTCCTACGAGCAGTACTTC.

The chain has TRBV4-2 and TRBJ2-7; 12 positions match TRBD1. The CDR3 length is 15 residues. After removal of 5 bases from V and 6 bases from J, the junction contained 8 bases not matched to a gene. Germline lookup yields CDR1 LGHNA and CDR2 YNFKEQ. CDR3 residues: CASSKGQGADGEQYF. DNA for the CDR3: TGTGCCAGCAGCAAGGGACAGGGGGCAGATGGCGAGCAGTACTTC.

This clone has a single count. V usage is TRBV18 and J usage is TRBJ1-1, with a weak D call TRBD1 (5 bases). V shed 2 bases and J shed 3 bases, with 10 bases lying between them. The CDR3 extends over 14 amino acids. Germline V gene data show CDR1 as KGHSH and CDR2 as LQKENI. This chain's CDR3 is CASSPIGVDTEAFF. The CDR3 DNA reads as TGTGCCAGCTCACCAATAGGGGTTGACACTGAAGCTTTCTTT.

In this sample, this clone turned up a few times. J is TRBJ2-3 and V is TRBV9; maybe TRBD1 (5 bases). The CDR3 extends over 15 amino acids. Trimming cost V 0 bases and J 3 bases, with 11 bases left between them. Germline V CDR1 and CDR2: SGDLS, YYNGEE. Written as DNA, the CDR3 is TGTGCCAGCAGCGTAGCGGTGCAGGGAACAGATACGCAGTATTTT. Its translation: CASSVAVQGTDTQYF.

CDR3: CASSLGLAGQSSYNEQFF. The CDR3 nucleotides are TGTGCCAGCAGCTTAGGACTAGCGGGGCAGAGCTCCTACAATGAGCAGTTCTTC. The chain links TRBV7-9 to TRBJ2-1, with 11 bases matching TRBD2. Trimming cost V 1 base and J 0 bases; bases outside gene matches: 5. The CDR3 has 18 amino acids. Germline CDR1 and CDR2: SEHNR and FQNEAQ (reference sequence).

The chain's CDR3 is CASRRGTAQPQHF. The DNA for the CDR3 is TGTGCCAGTCGCAGGGGAACTGCGCAGCCCCAGCATTTT. The genes are TRBV6-5 and TRBJ1-5; D possibly corresponds to TRBD1 (6 bases). Germline CDR1 is MNHEY and CDR2 is SVGAGI. CDR3 length: 13 amino acids. The V end lost 9 bases, the J end lost 7 bases, and 16 bases lay between the germline ends.

The chain uses TRBV29-1 and TRBJ1-5; a weak D match, TRBD1 (5 bases). Germline V gene lookup returns CDR1 SQVTM and CDR2 ANQGSEA. V dropped 4 bases and J dropped 4 bases, with 8 bases sitting between them. This CDR3 spans 12 amino acids. The CDR3 loop is CSVGRANQPQHF. CDR3 nucleotide sequence: TGCAGCGTTGGCAGGGCTAATCAGCCCCAGCATTTT.

V is TRBV25-1 and J is TRBJ1-1, with unresolved D. The CDR3 length is 14 residues. Germline V gene data show CDR1 as MGHDK and CDR2 as SYGVNS. Trimming pared 2 bases from V and 1 base from J, leaving 8 bases between. In DNA form, the CDR3 reads TGTGCCAGCAGTGAACACGGGAGGAACACTGAAGCTTTCTTT. It translates to CASSEHGRNTEAFF.

The table lists this clone with a few counts. The V and J genes are TRBV5-1 and TRBJ2-3, with 9 bases identical to TRBD1. Unmatched junction bases numbered 9, after V lost 0 bases and J lost 4 bases. Looked up from germline, CDR1 is SGHRS and CDR2 is YFSETQ. This CDR3 comprises 17 residues. Here the CDR3 DNA reads TGCGCCAGCAGCTTGGATCTCGGGACAGGGAGGGCAGATACGCAGTATTTT. It translates to CASSLDLGTGRADTQYF.

This clone occurred a few times. The CDR3 coding sequence is TGTGCCAGCAGCTTGGTTTGGCGGGGGGGCGCAGATACGCAGTATTTT. Protein product: CASSLVWRGGADTQYF. The chain carries TRBV5-6 and TRBJ2-3; 9 nucleotides line up with TRBD2. Per the germline V gene, CDR1 is SGHDT and CDR2 is YYEEEE. The CDR3 runs 16 residues. Trimming removed 0 bases from V and 4 bases from J; junction bases left unmatched: 6.

The V and J genes are TRBV6-5 and TRBJ1-2; D uncertain. V was clipped by 6 bases and J by 1 base, with 6 bases between them. The CDR3 extends over 12 amino acids. In germline, CDR1 is MNHEY, CDR2 SVGAGI. The CDR3 coding sequence is TGTGCCAGCAGAGAGTATAACTATGGCTACACCTTC. This codes for CASREYNYGYTF.

The gene calls are TRBV12-2 and TRBJ1-2; no check of the table's D call, TRBD1, against the DNA was made. TRBV12-2 corresponds to a pseudogene. The CDR3 is made up of 15 amino acids. The CDR3 sequence is CASRYRRDRGPGYTF. The CDR3 DNA reads TGTGCAAGTCGCTATCGAAGGGACAGGGGGCCTGGCTACACCTTC.

The V and J genes are TRBV7-2 and TRBJ2-5, with D tentatively TRBD2 (6 bases). Trimming pared 1 base from V and 5 bases from J, leaving 20 bases between. CDR1 and CDR2 (germline): SGHTA, FQGNSA. The CDR3 extends over 17 amino acids. The CDR3 bases are TGTGCCAGCAGCTTAGAGCGTCTAGCGTTTCCCTGGGAGACCCAGTACTTC. Encoded protein: CASSLERLAFPWETQYF.

The chain couples TRBV4-1 to TRBJ1-2; the match to TRBD1 covers 10 bases. The CDR3 is 14 residues long. The V and J ends lost 1 base and 8 bases, in that order; junction bases with no gene match: 4. Germline V CDR1 and CDR2: MGHRA, YSYEKL. CDR3 residues: CASSQVTGGWGYTF. The DNA of the CDR3 is TGCGCCAGCAGCCAAGTGACAGGGGGCTGGGGCTACACCTTC.

This chain joins TRBV6-5 and TRBJ1-4; tentative D call: TRBD1 (5 bases). With 4 bases removed from V and 14 bases from J, the gap between germline ends came to 14 bases. The CDR3 consists of 12 residues. Per germline, CDR1 MNHEY and CDR2 SVGAGI. CDR3 DNA sequence: TGTGCCAGCAGTTCCACAGGTACCCGGCTGTTTTTT. It yields the protein CASSSTGTRLFF.

This clone was observed once. J is TRBJ2-5 and V is TRBV15; 8 positions agree with TRBD2. J lost 2 bases, V lost 3 bases, and 8 bases had no gene match. The CDR3 loop spans 16 amino acids. Germline V gene sequence: CDR1 LNHNV, CDR2 YYDKDF (reference sequence). The CDR3 protein is CATSRAGGLRQETQYF. CDR3 nucleotide sequence: TGTGCCACCAGCAGGGCGGGGGGCCTCAGACAAGAGACCCAGTACTTC. Filled out from reference TRBV15 and TRBJ2-5, the complete variable domain reads DAMVIQNPRYQVTQFGKPVTLSCSQTLNHNVMYWYQQKSSQAPKLLFHYYDKDFNNEADTPDNFQSRRPNTSFCFLDIRSPGLGDTAMYLCATSRAGGLRQETQYFGPGTRLLVL.

The rearrangement joins TRBV7-2 to TRBJ2-5; tentatively, D is TRBD2 (6 bases). The CDR3 loop spans 15 amino acids. V shed 5 bases and J shed 5 bases, with 18 bases lying between them. CDR1 and CDR2 (germline): SGHTA, FQGNSA. The CDR3 nucleotides are TGTGCCAGCAGCCCCAATCGGGGGAGAGGGGAGACCCAGTACTTC. It codes for CASSPNRGRGETQYF.